The 26 T cell receptor beta chains presented below share a single source sample, sequenced in a study of human T cells and chemical hapten exposure. RNA extraction used unfractionated whole blood as the source of total RNA. The library attached unique molecular identifiers to individual cDNA molecules. TCRdb recomputed calls from the reads with MiXCR, one row per CDR3 protein. The sample lists fewer than 150,000 distinct CDR3 sequences; 6.5% to 10% were seen once. Sequenced material: whole blood. Receptors were obtained from a human donor in good health. Some clones in this sample may be carry-over from other donors' samples.

In its sample, this clonotype was seen a few times. The chain combines TRBV4-1 with TRBJ2-3, with no clear D. The CDR3 is made up of 14 amino acids. V was cut by 1 base and J by 3 bases, with 8 bases left in between. Germline V lookup: CDR1 MGHRA, CDR2 YSYEKL. In DNA, the CDR3 is TGCGCCAGCAGCCAAGTACTACCGACAGATACGCAGTATTTT. It specifies CASSQVLPTDTQYF.

The genes are TRBV5-4 and TRBJ1-1, with TRBD1 matching 7 bases. CDR1 and CDR2 (germline): SGHNT, YYREEE (reference sequence). V gave up 8 bases and J gave up 0 bases; unmatched junction bases: 19. The CDR3 is made up of 18 amino acids. This CDR3 is CASRPRGAGGFMNTEAFF. The CDR3 nucleotides are TGTGCCAGTAGACCTAGAGGGGCAGGGGGTTTTATGAACACTGAAGCTTTCTTT.

This clonotype was observed a handful of times. The genes are TRBV20-1 and TRBJ2-1; 7 bases agree with TRBD2. With V trimmed by 3 bases and J by 5 bases, 13 bases remained unmatched. CDR1 DFQATT and CDR2 SNEGSKA come from the germline V gene (reference sequence). The CDR3 extends over 16 amino acids. The CDR3 region is CSARTVGLAENNEQFF. As DNA, the CDR3 is TGCAGTGCTAGGACGGTGGGGCTAGCGGAAAACAATGAGCAGTTCTTC.

The sample holds a few counts of this clonotype. CDR3 in amino acids: CASIPGQGQNEQFF. The CDR3 DNA reads TGTGCCAGCATTCCGGGACAGGGGCAAAATGAGCAGTTCTTC. V gene TRBV2 combines with J gene TRBJ2-1; TRBD1 matches 10 bases. V was pared by 7 bases and J by 7 bases, with 7 bases of the junction left unmatched. CDR3 length equals 14 residues. Germline V gene lookup returns CDR1 SNHLY and CDR2 FYNNEI. Looking up the rest from reference TRBV2 and TRBJ2-1 gives the full variable domain: EPEVTQTPSHQVTQMGQEVILRCVPISNHLYFYWYRQILGQKVEFLVSFYNNEISEKSEIFDDQFSVERPDGSNFTLKIRSTKLEDSAMYFCASIPGQGQNEQFFGPGTRLTVL.

In DNA form, the CDR3 reads TGTGCCAGCTGGCCGGGACAGGGATTCTACGAGCAGTACTTC. Translating it yields CASWPGQGFYEQYF. V usage is TRBV27 and J usage is TRBJ2-7; 9 positions agree with TRBD1. The CDR3 sequence is 14 residues long. The V and J ends lost 8 bases and 3 bases, in that order; junction bases with no gene match: 8. Germline CDR1 MNHEY, CDR2 SMNVEV (reference sequence).

For this clonotype: This may be a read error: a much more frequent sequence differs by one nucleotide. The gene calls are TRBV20-1 and TRBJ1-1; 9 bases map to TRBD1. CDR1 DFQATT and CDR2 SNEGSKA come from the germline V gene (reference sequence). The CDR3 extends over 13 amino acids. The CDR3 protein is CSANDRGNTKAFF. CDR3 sequence (DNA): TGCAGTGCTAACGACAGGGGGAACACTAAAGCTTTCTTT.

In this sample, this clonotype turned up once. The genes are TRBV20-1 and TRBJ2-2; D remains unclear. The V gene's germline CDR1 is DFQATT and CDR2 SNEGSKA (reference sequence). V was trimmed by 1 base and J by 1 base, leaving 7 bases between them. CDR3 length: 14 residues. The CDR3 loop reads CSARVGQNTGELFF. In DNA, the CDR3 is TGCAGTGCTAGAGTTGGTCAGAACACCGGGGAGCTGTTTTTT.

This clonotype was detected many times. V is TRBV12-3 or TRBV12-4 and J is TRBJ1-6; TRBD1 might be the D (5 bases). The V gene lost 6 bases and the J gene lost 9 bases, with 9 bases spanning the gap. This CDR3 is built from 12 residues. The CDR3 here is CASRSGVSPLHF. CDR3 DNA: TGTGCCAGCAGGTCGGGGGTTTCACCCCTCCACTTT.

V usage is TRBV7-2 and J usage is TRBJ2-1; 9 nucleotides agree with TRBD2. V lost 4 bases to trimming and J lost 8 bases; unmatched junction nucleotides: 9. The CDR3 loop spans 15 amino acids. Germline V gene lookup returns CDR1 SGHTA and CDR2 FQGNSA. CDR3 protein: CASSYAGGYWDEQFF. Written as DNA, the CDR3 is TGTGCCAGCAGCTATGCGGGGGGGTACTGGGATGAGCAGTTCTTC.

The chain recombines TRBV5-1 with TRBJ2-5; TRBD2 matches at 8 bases. Germline V gene lookup returns CDR1 SGHRS and CDR2 YFSETQ. The CDR3 is made up of 15 amino acids. V lost 4 bases, J lost 1 base, and 6 bases stayed unmatched. The CDR3 here is CASSPRGDLQETQYF. The CDR3 bases are TGCGCCAGCAGCCCGCGGGGGGACCTCCAAGAGACCCAGTACTTC.

This clonotype turned up a few times. The gene calls are TRBV7-2 and TRBJ2-2, with a weak D call TRBD1 (5 bases). CDR3 length equals 13 residues. V was pared by 6 bases and J by 5 bases, with 10 bases between. Germline CDR1 SGHTA, CDR2 FQGNSA. Written as DNA, the CDR3 is TGTGCCAGCAGACCCCAGGGTACCGGGGAGCTGTTTTTT. Amino acid sequence: CASRPQGTGELFF.

This clonotype was seen a handful of times. The chain has TRBV7-9 and TRBJ2-7; TRBD1 might be the D (6 bases). The CDR3 loop spans 14 amino acids. From germline, CDR1 is SEHNR and CDR2 FQNEAQ (reference sequence). V shed 4 bases and J shed 2 bases, with 12 bases lying between them. CDR3 in amino acids: CASSSPQGPYEQYF. CDR3 DNA sequence: TGTGCCAGCAGCTCCCCACAGGGCCCCTACGAGCAGTACTTC.

The rearrangement uses TRBV6-1 and TRBJ1-1; D call uncertain. The CDR3 loop spans 13 amino acids. Germline assignment: CDR1 MNHNS and CDR2 SASEGT. V lost 8 bases and J lost 3, with 13 bases in between. CDR3 residues: CASGVYLDTEAFF. The CDR3 coding sequence is TGTGCCAGCGGGGTTTATTTGGACACTGAAGCTTTCTTT.

This clonotype was detected a few times. The chain's CDR3 is CASSEWSPAAEAFF. The DNA for the CDR3 is TGTGCCAGCAGTGAATGGTCACCGGCCGCTGAAGCTTTCTTT. The chain carries TRBV25-1 and TRBJ1-1, with D unclear. The CDR3 consists of 14 residues. Trimming left V 1 base short and J 6 bases short, with 12 bases between. The germline CDR1 and CDR2 sequences are MGHDK and SYGVNS. The full variable domain, completed using reference TRBV25-1 and TRBJ1-1, is EADIYQTPRYLVIGTGKKITLECSQTMGHDKMYWYQQDPGMELHLIHYSYGVNSTEKGDLSSESTVSRIRTEHFPLTLESARPSHTSQYLCASSEWSPAAEAFFGQGTRLTVV.

This clonotype was recorded at least ten times. The rearrangement uses TRBV20-1 and TRBJ2-7, with 9 positions matching TRBD2. Germline assignment: CDR1 DFQATT and CDR2 SNEGSKA (reference sequence). The CDR3 runs to 15 residues. With V trimmed by 3 bases and J by 2 bases, 8 bases remained unmatched. The DNA for the CDR3 is TGCAGTGCTAGGCCCCGCCTAGCGGGAACCTACGAGCAGTACTTC. Its translation: CSARPRLAGTYEQYF.

This clonotype came up many times. The chain uses TRBV7-2 and TRBJ2-7; TRBD2 matches at 11 bases. V lost 5 bases to trimming and J lost 3 bases; unmatched junction nucleotides: 15. The germline gives CDR1 SGHTA, CDR2 FQGNSA. This CDR3 has 18 amino acids. The CDR3 loop reads CASSPRGVAGGNYYEQYF. DNA of the CDR3: TGTGCCAGCAGCCCAAGAGGGGTAGCGGGAGGGAATTACTACGAGCAGTACTTC.

This clonotype occurred many times. The rearrangement uses TRBV25-1 and TRBJ1-6, with a possible D match to TRBD1 (5 bases). The CDR3 has 15 amino acids. Germline V gene lookup returns CDR1 MGHDK and CDR2 SYGVNS. Trimming stripped 3 bases from V and 7 bases from J, with 13 bases between. The chain's CDR3 is CASSEPARGNSPLHF. Written as DNA, the CDR3 is TGTGCCAGCAGTGAGCCGGCGCGGGGCAATTCACCCCTCCACTTT.

The V and J genes are TRBV5-1 and TRBJ2-7; D perhaps matches TRBD2 (6 bases). Germline loops: CDR1 SGHRS, CDR2 YFSETQ. The CDR3 is 13 amino acids. Trimming pared 4 bases from V and 3 bases from J, leaving 11 bases between. DNA of the CDR3: TGCGCCAGCAGCCACACCGGGGGCTACGAGCAGTACTTC. The encoded protein is CASSHTGGYEQYF.

V gene TRBV15 combines with J gene TRBJ2-5; D is unresolved. V shed 3 bases and J shed 5 bases, with 10 bases lying between them. Germline CDR1 is LNHNV and CDR2 is YYDKDF (reference sequence). The CDR3 consists of 13 residues. The CDR3 loop is CATSSLLEETQYF. CDR3 DNA sequence: TGTGCCACCAGCAGTTTATTAGAGGAGACCCAGTACTTC.

The rearrangement links TRBV7-7 to TRBJ2-5; 7 bases agree with TRBD1. V lost 5 bases to trimming and J lost 6 bases; unmatched junction nucleotides: 6. Looked up from germline, CDR1 is SSHAT and CDR2 is FNYEAQ (reference sequence). The CDR3 totals 13 residues. This chain's CDR3 is CASSLQGDQTQYF. The CDR3, as DNA: TGTGCCAGCAGCCTGCAGGGGGACCAGACCCAGTACTTC.

The V gene is TRBV10-3, the J gene TRBJ2-7; no definite D call. V shed 4 bases and J shed 2 bases, with 15 bases lying between them. The CDR3 has 15 residues. Germline V CDR1 and CDR2: ENHRY, SYGVKD. The CDR3 coding sequence is TGTGCCATCAGTGTGCGGCGGCAGCCGACCTACGAGCAGTACTTC. Protein: CAISVRRQPTYEQYF.

The chain joins TRBV27 to TRBJ2-2; the D is unclear. Trimming left V 3 bases short and J 5 bases short, with 10 bases between. This CDR3 contains 14 residues. CDR1 and CDR2 (germline): MNHEY, SMNVEV (reference sequence). CDR3 nucleotides: TGTGCCAGCAGTTTCGGAGTAGCAACCGGGGAGCTGTTTTTT. Residues: CASSFGVATGELFF.

The chain couples TRBV19 to TRBJ2-2; D might be TRBD2 (6 bases). Between the trimmed V and J ends, which lost 6 bases and 5 bases, there was a span of 22 bases. Per the germline V gene, CDR1 is LNHDA and CDR2 is SQIVND (reference sequence). The CDR3 is 17 residues long. CDR3 nucleotide sequence: TGTGCCAGTAGACAAAGCGGGCGGGCCTCCTGGACCGGGGAGCTGTTTTTT. Translating it yields CASRQSGRASWTGELFF.

V and J are TRBV30 and TRBJ2-7; D possibly uses TRBD1 or TRBD2 (5 bases each). In germline, CDR1 is GTSNPN, CDR2 SVGIG (reference sequence). The V end was cut by 2 bases, the J end by 1 base, with 9 bases between. The CDR3 consists of 13 residues. The CDR3 nucleotides read TGTGCCTGGAGTCGGGGACGGTCCTACGAGCAGTACTTC. Translation gives CAWSRGRSYEQYF.

The sample holds many counts of this clonotype. This chain connects TRBV7-9 to TRBJ2-6; D is undetermined. The CDR3 spans 16 residues. Germline V gene data show CDR1 as SEHNR and CDR2 as FQNEAQ (reference sequence). Trimming shortened V by 0 bases and J by 0 bases, and 6 bases separated the two germline ends. DNA of the CDR3: TGTGCCAGCAGCTTAGCGTCGGGCTCTGGGGCCAACGTCCTGACTTTC. Its translation: CASSLASGSGANVLTF.

This clonotype has ten or more counts. The J gene is TRBJ2-7, the V gene TRBV7-2; TRBD1 agrees at 12 bases. This CDR3 region has 15 residues. V was clipped by 4 bases and J by 6 bases; unmatched bases: 7. Germline V CDR1 and CDR2: SGHTA, FQGNSA. In DNA, the CDR3 is TGTGCCAGCAGCTCGGGACAGGGGGCGAGGTTCGAGCAGTACTTC. It encodes CASSSGQGARFEQYF. The variable domain in full, with the rest retrieved from reference TRBV7-2 and TRBJ2-7, is GAGVSQSPSNKVTEKGKDVELRCDPISGHTALYWYRQSLGQGLEFLIYFQGNSAPDKSGLPSDRFSAERTGGSVSTLTIQRTQQEDSAVYLCASSSGQGARFEQYFGPGTRLTVT.